This T cell receptor (beta chain) emerged from a study of T-cell memory formation after mild COVID-19. Study results and limitations: Pre-infection memory held some responding clones, suggesting pre-existing cross-reactive T cells responded. Still unconfirmed is whether the second-wave clones peaking on day 37 recognized SARS-CoV-2.

TCRdb re-derived calls from the 5' RACE reads in MiXCR, one entry per CDR3 protein. This table holds nearly 250,000 distinct CDR3 sequences, just over 15% found once. The CDR3 is 14 amino acids. Germline V CDR1 and CDR2: SGHAT, FQNNGV. Trimming took 5 bases from V and 7 from J, leaving 17 bases between them. This clonotype appeared a few times. Its target is not known. The chain is built from TRBV11-2 and TRBJ1-1; perhaps TRBD1 as D (6 bases). The specimen was PBMCs or a T cell subset sorted from them (not recorded which). This TCR was recovered from an adult woman who had mild COVID-19 (a few samples of this study predate the infection). Cell type and time point are not known. The CDR3 loop reads CASSPGHPNGEAFF. CDR3 in DNA: TGTGCCAGCAGCCCGGGACACCCGAACGGTGAAGCTTTCTTT.